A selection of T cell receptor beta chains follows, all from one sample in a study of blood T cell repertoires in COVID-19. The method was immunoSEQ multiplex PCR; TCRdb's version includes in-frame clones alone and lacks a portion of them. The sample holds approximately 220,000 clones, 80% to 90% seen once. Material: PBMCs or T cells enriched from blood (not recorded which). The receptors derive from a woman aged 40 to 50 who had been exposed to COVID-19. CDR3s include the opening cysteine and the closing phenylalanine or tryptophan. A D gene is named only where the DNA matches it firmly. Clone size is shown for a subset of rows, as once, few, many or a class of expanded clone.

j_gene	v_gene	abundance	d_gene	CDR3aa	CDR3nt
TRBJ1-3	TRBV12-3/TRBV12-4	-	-	CASSLSGNTIYF	TGTGCCAGCAGCCTTTCTGGAAACACCATATATTTT
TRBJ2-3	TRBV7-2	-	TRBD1	CASSFRQGVWDTQYF	TGTGCCAGCAGCTTTAGACAGGGGGTATGGGATACGCAGTATTTT
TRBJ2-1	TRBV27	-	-	CASSVSGRGVDNEQFF	TGTGCCAGCAGTGTTTCGGGCAGGGGAGTGGACAATGAGCAGTTCTTC
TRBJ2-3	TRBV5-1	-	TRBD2	CASRGGGITDTQYF	TGCGCCAGCAGGGGCGGGGGGATCACAGATACGCAGTATTTT
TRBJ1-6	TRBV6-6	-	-	CASSPTSVMQASSPLHF	TGTGCCAGCAGTCCCACTTCCGTTATGCAGGCGAGTTCACCCCTCCACTTT
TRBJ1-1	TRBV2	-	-	CASRQGNTEAFF	TGTGCCAGCAGACAGGGGAACACTGAAGCTTTCTTT
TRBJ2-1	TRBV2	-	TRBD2	CASSAGTSRNEQFF	TGTGCCAGCAGTGCCGGGACTAGCCGCAATGAGCAGTTCTTC
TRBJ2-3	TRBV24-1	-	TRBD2	CATSWSGGTDTQYF	TGTGCCACCAGTTGGAGCGGGGGTACAGATACGCAGTATTTT
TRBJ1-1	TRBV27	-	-	CASKGNMNTEAFF	TGTGCCAGCAAGGGGAACATGAACACTGAAGCTTTCTTT
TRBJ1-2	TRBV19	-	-	CASATREANYGYTF	TGTGCCAGTGCGACTCGGGAGGCTAACTATGGCTACACCTTC
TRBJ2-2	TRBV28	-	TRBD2	CATQPGGTAGELFF	TGTGCCACCCAGCCGGGGGGGACGGCCGGGGAGCTGTTTTTT
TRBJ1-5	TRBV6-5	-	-	CASSSRGSNQPQHF	TGTGCCAGCAGTTCTAGGGGTAGCAATCAGCCCCAGCATTTT
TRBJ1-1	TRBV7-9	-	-	CASGSQGGPEAFF	TGTGCCAGCGGGTCTCAAGGAGGCCCTGAAGCTTTCTTT
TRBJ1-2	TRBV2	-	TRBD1	CASSGQGVGGYTF	TGTGCCAGCAGCGGACAGGGGGTAGGTGGCTACACCTTC
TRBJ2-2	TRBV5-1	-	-	CASSLTATGELFF	TGCGCCAGCAGCTTGACAGCAACCGGGGAGCTGTTTTTT
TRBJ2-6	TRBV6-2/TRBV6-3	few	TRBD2	CASSYGGAGANVLTF	TGTGCCAGCAGTTACGGGGGGGCTGGGGCCAACGTCCTGACTTTC
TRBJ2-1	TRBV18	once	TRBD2	CASSDVSGGLVNEQFF	TGTGCCAGCTCGGATGTTAGCGGGGGGCTTGTCAATGAGCAGTTCTTC
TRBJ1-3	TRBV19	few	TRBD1	CASSMGGTGSGNTIYF	TGTGCCAGTAGTATGGGTGGGACAGGGTCTGGAAACACCATATATTTT
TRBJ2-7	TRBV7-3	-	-	CASSLSPGAAYEQYF	TGTGCCAGCAGCTTAAGTCCGGGAGCAGCCTACGAGCAGTACTTC
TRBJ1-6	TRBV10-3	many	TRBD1	CAISLLPGQGAEGSPLHF	TGTGCCATCAGCTTACTACCGGGACAGGGGGCCGAAGGGTCACCCCTCCACTTT